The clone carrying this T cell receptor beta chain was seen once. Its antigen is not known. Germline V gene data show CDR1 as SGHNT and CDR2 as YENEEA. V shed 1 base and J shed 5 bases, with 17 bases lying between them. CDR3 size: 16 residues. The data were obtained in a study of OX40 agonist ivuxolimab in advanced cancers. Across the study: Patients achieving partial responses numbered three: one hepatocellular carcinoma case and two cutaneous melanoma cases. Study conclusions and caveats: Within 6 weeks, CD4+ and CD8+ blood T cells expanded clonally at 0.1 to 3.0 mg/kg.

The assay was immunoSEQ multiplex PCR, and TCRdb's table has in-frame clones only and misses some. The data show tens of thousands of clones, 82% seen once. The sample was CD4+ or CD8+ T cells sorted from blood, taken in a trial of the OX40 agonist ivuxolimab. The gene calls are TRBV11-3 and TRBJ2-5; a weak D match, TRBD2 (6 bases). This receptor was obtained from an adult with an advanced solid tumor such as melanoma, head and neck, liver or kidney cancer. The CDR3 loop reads CASSLGASVGLETQYF. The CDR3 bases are TGTGCCAGCAGCTTAGGGGCTAGCGTTGGGTTGGAGACCCAGTACTTC.